The present T cell receptor (beta chain) was sequenced within a study of tacrolimus-resistant gene-edited T cells for transplant recipients (dated by TCRdb to 2020 to 2022). Background for the entire study: Using TCRbeta sequencing, clonality and clone numbers were compared between expanded FKBP12 knockout and unedited CMV-specific T cell products. As a safety check, repertoire sequencing was used to rule out clonal outgrowth driven by transformation after gene editing. Sequencing covered a couple of donors, and each donor provided one unedited and one FKBP12 knockout CMV-specific T cell product.

What the authors observed across the whole study: The authors concluded that gene editing did not drastically skew the TCRbeta repertoire and did not cause excessive clonal expansion. Comparable clonality, top-10 clone read coverage, and total clone numbers were found for knockout and unedited products. The repertoire comparisons shown in Figure 5 were based on n = 2. No Morisita similarity was observed between repertoires from different donors, whereas high similarity was observed between knockout and unedited products from the same donor.

Genomic DNA served as the input for TCRbeta sequencing, which was run through the immunoSEQ service. The original pipeline was this. Repertoires were analyzed with immunoSEQ ANALYZER 3.0, and Morisita similarity, clonality, top-10 clone coverage and total clone counts were computed. On the clonality scale, a value of 1 indicated a monoclonal product, while lower values indicated more diverse products. Not all clones reach the TCRdb copy of this immuneACCESS table, which keeps in-frame sequences only. Checked studies attribute under half of the gap to unresolved V genes and leave the rest unexplained. V and J calls and clone size are those listed in that table; D and trimming were worked out from the DNA. The sample table lists roughly 750 clones, approximately 40% of them with a count of one. The ten biggest clones cover roughly 79% of the sample. This sample's treatment or condition label indicates: CRISPR-Cas9 RNP knockout of FKBP12 using synthetic sgRNA#2. Before enrichment with an IFNgamma secretion assay kit, PBMCs were stimulated for around 6 hours using overlapping CMV pp65 and IE-1 peptide pools. FKBP12 knockout was performed on day 7 by electroporating Cas9 ribonucleoprotein using an Amaxa 4D-Nucleofector. Enriched CMV-specific T cells were expanded in culture with recombinant human IL-7 and IL-15. Before being cryopreserved, the T cell products spent 20 to 25 days in culture. After activation, IFNgamma secretion was used to enrich CMV-specific T cells from PBMCs. Ribonucleoprotein complexes contained recombinant Streptococcus pyogenes Cas9 protein precomplexed with FKBP12-specific sgRNA. As the most effective, GMP-preferred guide, synthetic sgRNA#2 was chosen for subsequent experiments.

Of note for this clone: No base qualities exist here, and no much larger clone lies one base off it.

V and J lose 5 bases and 9 bases, and a span of 11 bases separates them. Reading the germline V gene gives CDR1 SGHVS and CDR2 FNYEAQ. Counted from cysteine to phenylalanine, this CDR3 has 12 amino acids. Just CDR3 DNA is preserved here, 36 bases in frame from base 1. The specimen comprised a CMV-specific product grown in culture, sampled from cells with FKBP12 knockout. In the paper's terms, the cell subset or site label means: expanded CMV-specific T cell product isolated by IFNgamma secretion after CMV peptide stimulation. Here the chain combines TRBV7-6 and TRBJ2-1; the D segment cannot be called with confidence. The source of this sequence is a human donor in good health, a blood donor. CDR3 sequence: CASSPWTPEQFF. The sequenced DNA: TGTGCCAGCAGCCCGTGGACCCCTGAGCAGTTCTTC.